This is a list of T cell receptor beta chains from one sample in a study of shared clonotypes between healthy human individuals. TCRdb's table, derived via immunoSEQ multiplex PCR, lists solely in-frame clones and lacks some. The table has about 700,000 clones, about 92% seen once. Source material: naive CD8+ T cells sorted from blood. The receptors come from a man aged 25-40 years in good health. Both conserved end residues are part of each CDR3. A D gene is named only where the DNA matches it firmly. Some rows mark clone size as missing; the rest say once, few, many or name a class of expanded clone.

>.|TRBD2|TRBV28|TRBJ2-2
TGTGCCAGCAGTTTGGGGGCGGGGGGTACCGCCGGGGAGCTGTTTTTT
CASSLGAGGTAGELFF
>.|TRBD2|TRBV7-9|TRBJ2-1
TGTGCCAGCAGCTTAGTCGCGGGAGGCTACAATGAGCAGTTCTTC
CASSLVAGGYNEQFF
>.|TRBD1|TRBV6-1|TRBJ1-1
TGTGCCAGCAGGAAACTACAGGGGTTGAACACTGAAGCTTTCTTT
CASRKLQGLNTEAFF
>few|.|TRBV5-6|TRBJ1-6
TGTGCCAGCAGCTGGCATGGGGTGAGCTCCTATAATTCACCCCTCCACTTT
CASSWHGVSSYNSPLHF
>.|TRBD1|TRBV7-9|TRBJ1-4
TGTGCCAGCAGCCAGCTCCTTCCGGGACAGGGGGCAAAGGATGAAAAACTGTTTTTT
CASSQLLPGQGAKDEKLFF
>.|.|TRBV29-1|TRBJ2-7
TGCAGCGTTGTTCTTGGGTTGTACGAGCAGTACTTC
CSVVLGLYEQYF
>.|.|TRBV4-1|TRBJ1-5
TGCGCCAGCAGCCAACTTGATGATCAGCCCCAGCATTTT
CASSQLDDQPQHF
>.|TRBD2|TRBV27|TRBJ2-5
TGTGCCAGCAGTTTAGCGGCGGGAGCGCGGGAGACCCAGTACTTC
CASSLAAGARETQYF
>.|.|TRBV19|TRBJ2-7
TGTGCCAGTAGTATAGACGCCTACGAGCAGTACTTC
CASSIDAYEQYF
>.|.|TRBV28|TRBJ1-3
TGTGCCAGCAGTTTGGCCCACTCTGGAAACACCATATATTTT
CASSLAHSGNTIYF
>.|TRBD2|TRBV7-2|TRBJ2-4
TGTGCCAGCAGCTCACAGACTAGCGGGAGGGCTGGAAACATTCAGTACTTC
CASSSQTSGRAGNIQYF
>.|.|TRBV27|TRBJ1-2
TGTGCCAGCAGTTTCGGGGGCGCGGGCTATGGCTACACCTTC
CASSFGGAGYGYTF
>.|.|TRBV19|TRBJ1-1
TGTGCCAGTAGTGTACCAGGTTTAGGAGCTTTCTTT
CASSVPGLGAFF
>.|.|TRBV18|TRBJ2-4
TGTGCCAGCTCACCACCTTCTACAGGTCAGCGACTAGCCAAAAACATTCAGTACTTC
CASSPPSTGQRLAKNIQYF
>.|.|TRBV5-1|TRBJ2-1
TGCGCCAGCAGCTTGTTAAGGGGTACCTACAATGAGCAGTTCTTC
CASSLLRGTYNEQFF
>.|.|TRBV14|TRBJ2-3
TGTGCCAGCAGCCAAGGGGGGTTTCATACAGATACGCAGTATTTT
CASSQGGFHTDTQYF
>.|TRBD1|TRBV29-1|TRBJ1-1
TGCAGCGTCGAGGGACAGGGGAACACTGAAGCTTTCTTT
CSVEGQGNTEAFF
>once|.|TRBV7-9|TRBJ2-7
TGTGCCAGCAGCGCCGACAGTACCTACGAGCAGTACTTC
CASSADSTYEQYF
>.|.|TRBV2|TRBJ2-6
TGTGCCAGCAGTGGGACAGCCTCTGGGGCCAACGTCCTGACTTTC
CASSGTASGANVLTF
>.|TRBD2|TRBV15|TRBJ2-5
TGTGCCACCAGTCCTAAAGGGCCTAGCGGGAGTAGGGGGGAGACCCAGTACTTC
CATSPKGPSGSRGETQYF
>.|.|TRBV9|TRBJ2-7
TGTGCCAGCAGCGTAGCAGACGGATTCTACGAGCAGTACTTC
CASSVADGFYEQYF
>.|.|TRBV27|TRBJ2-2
TGTGCCAGCAAAAAGAGCGGCACCGGGGAGCTGTTTTTT
CASKKSGTGELFF
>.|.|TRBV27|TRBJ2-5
TGTGCCAGCAGTTTATCCAGGGTGGGAGAGACCCAGTACTTC
CASSLSRVGETQYF
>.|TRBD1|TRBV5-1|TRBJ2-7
TGCGCCAGCAGCTTGGGACAGGGATTCGAGCAGTACTTC
CASSLGQGFEQYF
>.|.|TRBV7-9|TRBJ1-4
TGTGCCAGCAGCTTGTTCCCCGACTTGGTTAATGAAAAACTGTTTTTT
CASSLFPDLVNEKLFF
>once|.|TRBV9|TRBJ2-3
TGTGCCAGCAGCCCAACTAGTTTGGAAGTCTGGGACACAGATACGCAGTATTTT
CASSPTSLEVWDTDTQYF
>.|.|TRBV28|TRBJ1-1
TGTGCCAGCAATCTTAACACTGAAGCTTTCTTT
CASNLNTEAFF
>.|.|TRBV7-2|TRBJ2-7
TGTGCCAGCAGCACAACTAGGGCCTACGAGCAGTACTTC
CASSTTRAYEQYF
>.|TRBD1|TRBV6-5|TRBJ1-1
TGTGCCAGCAGTTCGCGAAGACAGGGGACGAACACTGAAGCTTTCTTT
CASSSRRQGTNTEAFF
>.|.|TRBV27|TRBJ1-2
TGTGCCAGCAGTTTTAAGGGCGTGGGGTCCGCTAACTATGGCTACACCTTC
CASSFKGVGSANYGYTF
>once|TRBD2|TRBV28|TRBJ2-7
TGTGCCAGCGGTAGCGGGAGGGATGACTACGAGCAGTACTTC
CASGSGRDDYEQYF
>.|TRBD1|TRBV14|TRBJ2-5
TGTGCCAGCAGCCCCCTGGACAGGGGAGAGACCCAGTACTTC
CASSPLDRGETQYF
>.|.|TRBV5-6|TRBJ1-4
TGTGCCAGCAGCTTGGCAGCGCAGATTAATGAAAAACTGTTTTTT
CASSLAAQINEKLFF